This T cell receptor beta chain was observed in a study of CD8+ T cells in alopecia areata. On the study more broadly: The study gave tofacitinib for 6 to 18 months, then 6 months off drug.

The treatment is: oral pan-JAK inhibitor, 5-10 mg twice daily. Reverse transcription of extracted RNA yielded cDNA, which provided the sequencing template. Here immunoSEQ multiplex PCR was the method, and the copy in TCRdb shows in-frame clones only, minus some. This sample carries over 150,000 clones, around three fifths of them seen once, and the ten largest clones take 10% to 15%. For this clone: What it binds is unknown.

Study-level results: During tofacitinib treatment, many expanded lesional clones remained in scalp and blood.

The J segment lost 5 bases and the V segment lost 2 bases, leaving 9 bases of the junction unmatched. The CDR3 has 16 residues. CDR1 and CDR2 from the germline V gene are SGHDT and YYEEEE. The TCR sequence derives from a human donor with alopecia areata. The chain employs TRBV5-6 and TRBJ2-2; 7 bases agree with TRBD2. Specimen: CD8+ T cells sorted from blood, collected at week 24, from a patient treated with tofacitinib. CDR3 region: CASSFISREGTGELFF. In DNA form, the CDR3 reads TGTGCCAGCAGCTTTATAAGCAGGGAGGGGACCGGGGAGCTGTTTTTT.